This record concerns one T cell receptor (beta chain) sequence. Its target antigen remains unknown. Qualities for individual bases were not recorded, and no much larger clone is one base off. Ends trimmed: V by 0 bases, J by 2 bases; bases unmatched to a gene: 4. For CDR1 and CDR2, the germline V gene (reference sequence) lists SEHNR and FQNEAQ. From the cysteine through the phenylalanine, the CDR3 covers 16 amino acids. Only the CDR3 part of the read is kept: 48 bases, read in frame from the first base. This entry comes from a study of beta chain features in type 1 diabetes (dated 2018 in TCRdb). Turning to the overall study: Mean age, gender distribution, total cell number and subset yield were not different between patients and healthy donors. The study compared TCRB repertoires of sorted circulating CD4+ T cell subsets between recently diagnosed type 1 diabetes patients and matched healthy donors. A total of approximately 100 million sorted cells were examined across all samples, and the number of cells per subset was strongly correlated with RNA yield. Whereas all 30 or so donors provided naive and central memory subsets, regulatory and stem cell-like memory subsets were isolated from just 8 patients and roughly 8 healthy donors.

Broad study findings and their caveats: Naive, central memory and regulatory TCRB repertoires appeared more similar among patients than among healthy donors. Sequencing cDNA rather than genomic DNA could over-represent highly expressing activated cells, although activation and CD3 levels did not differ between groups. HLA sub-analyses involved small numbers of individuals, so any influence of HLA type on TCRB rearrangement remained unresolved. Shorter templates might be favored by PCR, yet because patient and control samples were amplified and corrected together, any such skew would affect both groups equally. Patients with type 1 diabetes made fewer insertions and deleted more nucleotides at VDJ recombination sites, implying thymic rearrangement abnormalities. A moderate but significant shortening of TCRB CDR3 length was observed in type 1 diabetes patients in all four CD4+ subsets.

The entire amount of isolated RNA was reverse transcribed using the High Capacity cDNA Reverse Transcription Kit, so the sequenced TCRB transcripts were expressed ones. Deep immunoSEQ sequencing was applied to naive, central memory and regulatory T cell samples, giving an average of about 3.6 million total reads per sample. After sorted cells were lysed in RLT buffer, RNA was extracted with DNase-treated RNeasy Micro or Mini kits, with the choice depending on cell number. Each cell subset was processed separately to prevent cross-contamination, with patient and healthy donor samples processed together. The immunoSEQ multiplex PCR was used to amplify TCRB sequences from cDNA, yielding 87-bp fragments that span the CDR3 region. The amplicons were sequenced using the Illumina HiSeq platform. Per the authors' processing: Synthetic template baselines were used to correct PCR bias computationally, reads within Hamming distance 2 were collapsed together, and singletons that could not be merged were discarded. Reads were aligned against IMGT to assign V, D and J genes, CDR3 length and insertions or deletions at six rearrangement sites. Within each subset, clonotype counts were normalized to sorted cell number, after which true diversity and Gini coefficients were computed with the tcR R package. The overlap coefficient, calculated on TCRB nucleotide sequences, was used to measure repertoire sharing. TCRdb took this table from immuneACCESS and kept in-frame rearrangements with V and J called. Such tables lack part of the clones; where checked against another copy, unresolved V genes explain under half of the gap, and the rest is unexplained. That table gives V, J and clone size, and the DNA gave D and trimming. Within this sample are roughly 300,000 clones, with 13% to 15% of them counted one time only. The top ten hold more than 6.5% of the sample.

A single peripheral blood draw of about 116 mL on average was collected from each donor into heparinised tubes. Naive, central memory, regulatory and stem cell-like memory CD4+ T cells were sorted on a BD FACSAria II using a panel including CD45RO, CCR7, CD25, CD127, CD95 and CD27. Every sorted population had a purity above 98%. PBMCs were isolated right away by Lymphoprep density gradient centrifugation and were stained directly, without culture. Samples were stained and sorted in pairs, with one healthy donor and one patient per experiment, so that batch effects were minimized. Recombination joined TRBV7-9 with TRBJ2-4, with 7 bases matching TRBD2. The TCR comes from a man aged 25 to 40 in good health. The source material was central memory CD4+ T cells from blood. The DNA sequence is TGTGCCAGCAGCTTAGCGGCGGGAGCGACCAAAAACATTCAGTACTTC. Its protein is CASSLAAGATKNIQYF.